This T cell receptor (beta chain) was identified in a study of blood T cell repertoires in COVID-19. Study overall: COVID-19 samples, acute and convalescent, were from the United States, Italy and Spain.

The CDR3 loop spans 14 amino acids. V lost 6 bases and J lost 0, with 12 bases in between. Looked up from germline, CDR1 is MDHEN and CDR2 is SYDVKM. Assay: immunoSEQ multiplex PCR; the TCRdb copy retains only in-frame clones and omits some. The sample includes 150,000 to 200,000 clones, roughly four fifths seen only once; the top ten take about 11%. The sample comprised PBMCs or T cells enriched from blood (not recorded which). The genes are TRBV28 and TRBJ2-7; maybe TRBD2 (5 bases). This sequence originates from a man in his fifties or sixties who had recovered from COVID-19. The CDR3 DNA follows: TGTGCCAGCAGCTCGCTGGGGAGCTCCTACGAGCAGTACTTC. Translating gives CASSSLGSSYEQYF.